Listed here are 26 T cell receptor beta chains from one sample, sequenced in a study of T cells in Graves' hyperthyroidism and ophthalmopathy. RNA transcripts gave rise to amplified TCR beta CDR3 regions. HTBI primers were employed in a first-round RT-PCR of the TCR CDR3. TCRdb analysed the multiplex PCR reads with MiXCR anew, one entry per CDR3 protein. Found here are around 620,000 distinct CDR3 sequences, under 60% of them singletons; the top ten hold about 20%. The sequencing sample was made of peripheral blood or thyroid tissue (not recorded which). The receptors come from an adult woman with Graves' disease, either hyperthyroidism or ophthalmopathy (not recorded which).

This clonotype was counted a single time. This sequence may be a read error, since a much larger clone differs from it by one base. CDR3 region: CAGSSGQGETQYF. The CDR3 DNA reads TGTGCCGGCTCCTCAGGACAGGGAGAGACCCAGTACTTC. This rearrangement joins TRBV18 to TRBJ2-5; 8 bases map to TRBD1. This CDR3 has 13 residues. Germline-derived CDR1 and CDR2 are KGHSH and LQKENI.

This clonotype was observed at least ten times. The chain recombines TRBV6-6 with TRBJ2-7; no firm D call. Deletions cut 7 bases from V and 4 bases from J, with 14 bases between. The CDR3 contains 13 residues. CDR1 and CDR2 (germline): MNHNY, SVGAGI (reference sequence). The chain's CDR3 is CASTQEDGYEQYF. The CDR3 nucleotides are TGTGCCAGCACCCAGGAAGACGGGTACGAGCAGTACTTC.

This clonotype appeared a few times. This chain links TRBV10-2 with TRBJ2-7, with 7 bases that match TRBD2. Trimming removed 7 bases from V and 4 bases from J; junction bases left unmatched: 7. The CDR3 has 13 residues. The germline gives CDR1 WSHSY, CDR2 SAAADI. As DNA, the CDR3 is TGCGCCAGCACCGGGAGGATCGAGTACGAGCAGTACTTC. As protein: CASTGRIEYEQYF.

This clonotype was recorded many times. This chain joins TRBV7-9 and TRBJ2-2; D unresolved. Trimming pared 7 bases from V and 2 bases from J, leaving 17 bases between. This CDR3 comprises 16 residues. Germline V gene data show CDR1 as SEHNR and CDR2 as FQNEAQ (reference sequence). The CDR3 region has the DNA TGTGCCAGCACCGAGCCCCGTACAGTAAACACCGGGGAGCTGTTTTTT. It specifies CASTEPRTVNTGELFF.

Of note for this clonotype: The junction departs from germline at one end; a sequencing error may be responsible. V usage is TRBV7-2 and J usage is TRBJ1-1; D is undetermined. CDR1 SGHTA and CDR2 FQGNSA come from the germline V gene. The CDR3 length is 13 residues. CDR3 amino acids: CAGSISGNTEAFF. The CDR3, as DNA: TGTGCCGGCAGCATCTCAGGGAACACTGAAGCTTTCTTT.

This sequence joins TRBV19 and TRBJ1-1; TRBD1 matches 8 bases. Germline CDR1 and CDR2: LNHDA and SQIVND (reference sequence). The CDR3 runs to 17 residues. V trimming: 2 bases; J trimming: 6 bases; junction bases outside the gene matches: 14. CDR3 protein: CASSIMAGGSLRSEAFF. The CDR3 DNA is TGTGCCAGTAGTATAATGGCAGGGGGCTCTCTTCGTTCTGAAGCTTTCTTT.

This clonotype has ten or more counts. The chain combines TRBV13 with TRBJ2-7, with D possibly TRBD2 on 6 matching bases. CDR3 length: 14 residues. Germline values: CDR1 PRHDT, CDR2 FYEKMQ (reference sequence). V was cut by 1 base and J by 3 bases, with 10 bases left in between. The CDR3 region is CASSLEEDYYEQYF. In DNA, the CDR3 is TGTGCCAGCAGCTTAGAGGAGGACTACTACGAGCAGTACTTC.

This rearrangement joins TRBV10-1 to TRBJ2-2; D uncertain. Trimming took off 4 bases at V and 5 bases at J, with 11 bases between the two ends. Germline lookup yields CDR1 WNHNN and CDR2 SYGVQD (reference sequence). The CDR3 covers 14 residues. CDR3 in amino acids: CASSVRPQTGELFF. CDR3 DNA: TGCGCCAGCAGTGTGCGGCCACAAACCGGGGAGCTGTTTTTT.

Points on this clonotype: A much bigger clone sits one base away, suggesting this may be a read error. The chain has TRBV5-1 and TRBJ2-7, with TRBD2 matching over 10 bases. This CDR3 has 17 amino acids. The V gene's germline CDR1 is SGHRS and CDR2 YFSETQ. DNA for the CDR3: TGCGCCAGCAGCTTGGGGGGCGGACTAGCGGTTTCCTACGAGGAGTACTTC. Amino acids: CASSLGGGLAVSYEEYF.

The table lists this clonotype with a few counts. A read error may account for a junction end that differs from germline. This chain connects TRBV6-2 or TRBV6-3 to TRBJ2-2; 10 nucleotides line up with TRBD2. The CDR3 contains 20 residues. Per germline, CDR1 MNHEY and CDR2 SVGEGT. The CDR3 here is CASTYSSGRALRKRTGELFF. The CDR3 coding sequence is TGTGCCAGCACTTACTCCAGCGGGAGGGCCCTCCGGAAGAGAACCGGGGAGCTGTTTTTT.

This clonotype was seen many times. The chain recombines TRBV7-9 with TRBJ2-7; D not certain. Looked up from germline, CDR1 is SEHNR and CDR2 is FQNEAQ (reference sequence). The CDR3 loop spans 16 amino acids. V shed 3 bases and J shed 1 base, with 16 bases lying between them. CDR3 in amino acids: CASSFSITGTSYEQYF. For the CDR3, the DNA is TGTGCCAGCAGCTTTTCAATCACCGGCACTTCCTACGAGCAGTACTTC.

The chain carries TRBV10-3 and TRBJ2-7; 11 bases fit TRBD2. Germline V gene sequence: CDR1 ENHRY, CDR2 SYGVKD. V dropped 6 bases and J dropped 6; count of bases not matched to a gene: 10. This CDR3 region has 15 residues. Written as DNA, the CDR3 is TGTGCCATCAGCGCCAGAACTAGCGGGGGAGGCGAGCAGTACTTC. Residues: CAISARTSGGGEQYF.

This clonotype showed up many times. V usage is TRBV2 and J usage is TRBJ2-3; 7 bases match TRBD2. Germline CDR1 SNHLY, CDR2 FYNNEI. This CDR3 has 13 residues. The V and J ends lost 9 bases and 3 bases, in that order; junction bases with no gene match: 6. The CDR3 nucleotides are TGTGCCAGTTCGCAACTAGCGACAGATACGCAGTATTTT. Its protein is CASSQLATDTQYF.

Of note for this clonotype: The junction departs from the called germline gene at one end, perhaps through a read error. The chain links TRBV7-3 to TRBJ2-7; 9 nucleotides agree with TRBD1. Germline V CDR1 and CDR2: SGHTA, FQGTGA. The CDR3 has 16 amino acids. The DNA for the CDR3 is TGCGCCAGCAGCCAAGAGGCAGAGACAGGGGGTTACGAGCAGTACTTC. Translation gives CASSQEAETGGYEQYF.

This clonotype came up many times. The V gene is TRBV6-5, the J gene TRBJ1-6; TRBD1 matches 8 bases. The CDR3 covers 15 residues. From germline, CDR1 is MNHEY and CDR2 SVGAGI. J gave up 8 bases and V 6 bases, and 9 bases lay outside the gene matches. The CDR3 region is CASSQRQGMDSPLHF. CDR3 coding DNA: TGTGCCAGCAGCCAACGACAGGGGATGGATTCACCCCTCCACTTT.

The chain recombines TRBV5-1 with TRBJ2-6; D tentatively reads TRBD1 or TRBD2 (5 bases each). V lost 0 bases to trimming and J lost 3 bases, with 10 bases between them. The germline V gene has CDR1 SGHRS and CDR2 YFSETQ. CDR3 size: 16 residues. The CDR3 DNA reads TGCGCCAGCAGCTTGGAGGGGAGACGTGGGGCCAACGTCCTGACTTTC. Translating gives CASSLEGRRGANVLTF.

This clonotype was counted ten times or more. This chain links TRBV7-8 with TRBJ2-7; D possibly uses TRBD1 or TRBD2 (5 bases each). The V end was cut by 4 bases, the J end by 2 bases, with 9 bases between. The CDR3 sequence is 13 residues long. The germline CDR1 and CDR2 sequences are SGHVS and FQNEAQ. The CDR3 DNA follows: TGTGCCAGCAGCTCCCAGGGAGCCTACGAGCAGTACTTC. Encoded protein: CASSSQGAYEQYF.

The chain employs TRBV6-5 and TRBJ1-3; 7 bases are a match to TRBD1. The CDR3 extends over 13 amino acids. V shed 8 bases, J shed 0 bases, and the junction held 1 base outside the gene matches. Germline V gene data show CDR1 as MNHEY and CDR2 as SVGAGI. CDR3 loop: CASGTASGNTIYF. The DNA for the CDR3 is TGTGCCAGCGGGACAGCCTCTGGAAACACCATATATTTT.

This clonotype was detected ten times or more. The chain is built from TRBV20-1 and TRBJ2-7; D gene uncertain. The CDR3 has 12 amino acids. Trimming removed 6 bases at V and 3 bases at J, with 12 bases between. Germline V gene data show CDR1 as DFQATT and CDR2 as SNEGSKA (reference sequence). The CDR3 bases are TGCAGTGCCGAAAGGGTTGGCTACGAGCAGTACTTC. Translated: CSAERVGYEQYF.

This clonotype was seen ten or more times. The CDR3 spells CASSGRTGEYEQYF. In DNA form, the CDR3 reads TGTGCCAGCAGTGGGCGGACAGGGGAATACGAGCAGTACTTC. The chain joins TRBV6-5 to TRBJ2-7, with 9 bases lining up with TRBD1. Germline V gene sequence: CDR1 MNHEY, CDR2 SVGAGI. The CDR3 runs to 14 residues. After removal of 5 bases from V and 4 bases from J, the junction contained 6 bases not matched to a gene.

This clonotype was picked up a small number of times. The chain joins TRBV2 to TRBJ1-4; D is possibly TRBD1 (6 bases). The CDR3 spans 12 residues. Trimming stripped 6 bases from V and 10 bases from J, with 12 bases between. Germline V gene sequence: CDR1 SNHLY, CDR2 FYNNEI. The CDR3 nucleotides are TGTGCCAGCAGGCCTATGACAGGAAAACTGTTTTTT. It specifies CASRPMTGKLFF.

There are many counts of this clonotype. J is TRBJ2-5 and V is TRBV2, with 8 bases that match TRBD1. V was pared by 4 bases and J by 2 bases, with 6 bases of the junction left unmatched. The CDR3 is 15 residues long. CDR1 and CDR2 from the germline V gene are SNHLY and FYNNEI. The CDR3 DNA follows: TGTGCCAGCAGTGGTGGACAGGGAAAACAAGAGACCCAGTACTTC. Amino acid sequence: CASSGGQGKQETQYF.

This sequence joins TRBV11-2 and TRBJ2-5, with a tentative D call TRBD1 (5 bases). Between the trimmed V and J ends, which lost 2 bases and 5 bases, there was a span of 15 bases. The CDR3 extends over 15 amino acids. The germline V gene encodes CDR1 SGHAT and CDR2 FQNNGV. The CDR3: CASSLRQTVRETQYF. CDR3 in DNA: TGTGCCAGCAGCTTACGACAGACAGTCCGGGAGACCCAGTACTTC.

CDR3 sequence: CSAPGTGHEKLFF. The CDR3, as DNA: TGCAGTGCTCCTGGGACAGGGCATGAAAAACTGTTTTTT. This chain uses TRBV20-1 with TRBJ1-4, with 9 bases identical to TRBD1. In germline, CDR1 is DFQATT, CDR2 SNEGSKA (reference sequence). V lost 5 bases and J lost 6; bases outside the gene matches: 4. The CDR3 totals 13 residues.

This clonotype has only a few counts. A much larger clone sits a single nucleotide away, making a read error possible. This sequence joins TRBV12-3 or TRBV12-4 and TRBJ1-4, with a possible D match to TRBD1 (5 bases). CDR3 length: 13 amino acids. V was clipped by 7 bases and J by 8 bases, with 14 bases between them. CDR3 loop: CASTGRDGEKLFF. Written as DNA, the CDR3 is TGTGCCAGCACGGGGAGGGACGGGGAAAAACTGTTTTTT.

In this sample, this clonotype turned up many times. The chain recombines TRBV24-1 with TRBJ2-7; D remains unclear. CDR1 and CDR2 (germline): KGHDR, SFDVKD. Trimming pared 4 bases from V and 2 bases from J, leaving 11 bases between. This CDR3 is 14 amino acids long. The CDR3 DNA reads as TGTGCCACCAGTGAAGGACGGAATCCCTACGAGCAGTACTTC. Encoded protein: CATSEGRNPYEQYF.